A single sample is the source of the 2 T cell receptor beta chains below, sequenced in a study of T cell repertoires in cytomegalovirus infection. TCRdb redid the calling of the reads with MiXCR, one entry per CDR3 protein. The sample has a few hundred thousand distinct CDR3 sequences; 15% to 20% are singletons. Sequencing was performed on PBMCs. The receptors come from a human donor in good health (CMV status not recorded). Some clones in this sample may be carry-over from other donors' samples.

The rearrangement uses TRBV18 and TRBJ1-1; D unclear. Trimming pared 3 bases from V and 6 bases from J, leaving 17 bases between. The CDR3 is made up of 15 amino acids. Germline CDR1 KGHSH, CDR2 LQKENI. CDR3 nucleotides: TGTGCCAGCTCACCCCTGGGGAGGGTCTATGCTGAAGCTTTCTTT. Its protein product is CASSPLGRVYAEAFF.

This clonotype was seen a few times. This sequence joins TRBV20-1 and TRBJ1-1; a possible D gene is TRBD1 (5 bases). V lost 3 bases to trimming and J lost 0 bases, with 8 bases between them. CDR3 size: 13 residues. The V gene's germline CDR1 is DFQATT and CDR2 SNEGSKA (reference sequence). The CDR3 here is CSARGGLNTEAFF. In DNA form, the CDR3 reads TGCAGTGCTAGGGGGGGATTGAACACTGAAGCTTTCTTT.